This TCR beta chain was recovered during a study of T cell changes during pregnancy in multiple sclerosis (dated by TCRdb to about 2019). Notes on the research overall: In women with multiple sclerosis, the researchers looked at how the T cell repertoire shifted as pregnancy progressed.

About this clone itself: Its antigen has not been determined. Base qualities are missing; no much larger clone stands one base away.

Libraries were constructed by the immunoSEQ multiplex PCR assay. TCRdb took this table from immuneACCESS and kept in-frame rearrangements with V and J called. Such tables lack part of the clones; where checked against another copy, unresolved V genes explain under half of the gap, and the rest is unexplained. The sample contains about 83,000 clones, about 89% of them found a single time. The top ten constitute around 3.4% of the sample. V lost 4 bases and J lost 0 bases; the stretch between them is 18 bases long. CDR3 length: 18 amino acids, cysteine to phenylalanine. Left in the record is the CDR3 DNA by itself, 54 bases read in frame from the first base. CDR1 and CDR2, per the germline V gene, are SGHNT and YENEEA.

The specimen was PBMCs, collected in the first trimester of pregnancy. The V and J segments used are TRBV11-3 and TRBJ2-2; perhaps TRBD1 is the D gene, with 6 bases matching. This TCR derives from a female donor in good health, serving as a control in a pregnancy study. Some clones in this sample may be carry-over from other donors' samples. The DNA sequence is TGTGCCAGCAGCTACATAAGGGCAGGGGACACGAACACCGGGGAGCTGTTTTTT. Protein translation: CASSYIRAGDTNTGELFF. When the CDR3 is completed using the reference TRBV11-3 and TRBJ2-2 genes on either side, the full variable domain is EAGVVQSPRYKIIEKKQPVAFWCNPISGHNTLYWYLQNLGQGPELLIRYENEEAVDDSQLPKDRFSAERLKGVDSTLKIQPAELGDSAVYLCASSYIRAGDTNTGELFFGEGSRLTVL.